What follows describes a single TCR beta chain. Its specificity is not known. From germline, CDR1 is MNHNS and CDR2 SASEGT. The J segment lost 6 bases and the V segment lost 6 bases, leaving 9 bases of the junction unmatched. The CDR3 consists of 15 residues. Some clones are missing from TCRdb's copy, which holds only in-frame ones; the method was immunoSEQ multiplex PCR. The data contain 55,000 to 85,000 clones, around nine tenths of them singletons. The sample originates from a study of cytotoxic CD8 clonotypes in ibrutinib-treated CLL. Study-level information: A median about twelve months of treatment, range 6 to 36, preceded the collection of response samples. Sequencing produced an average of about 250,000 productive templates and under 100,000 productive rearrangements per sample. Whole-study findings and limits: Increased clonality at ibrutinib response gave way to a return toward baseline at progression. Measured clonality at baseline was greater than in age-matched healthy donors and tracked with circulating CD8+ T-cell counts.

Sequences were derived from PBMCs, sampled after 12 months of ibrutinib treatment. The receptor's source is a human donor with chronic lymphocytic leukemia. The chain links TRBV6-1 to TRBJ1-5, with 9 bases fitting TRBD1. CDR3 in DNA: TGTGCCAGCAGCAACCACAGGGGGCGCGTTCAGCCCCAGCATTTT. Its protein is CASSNHRGRVQPQHF.